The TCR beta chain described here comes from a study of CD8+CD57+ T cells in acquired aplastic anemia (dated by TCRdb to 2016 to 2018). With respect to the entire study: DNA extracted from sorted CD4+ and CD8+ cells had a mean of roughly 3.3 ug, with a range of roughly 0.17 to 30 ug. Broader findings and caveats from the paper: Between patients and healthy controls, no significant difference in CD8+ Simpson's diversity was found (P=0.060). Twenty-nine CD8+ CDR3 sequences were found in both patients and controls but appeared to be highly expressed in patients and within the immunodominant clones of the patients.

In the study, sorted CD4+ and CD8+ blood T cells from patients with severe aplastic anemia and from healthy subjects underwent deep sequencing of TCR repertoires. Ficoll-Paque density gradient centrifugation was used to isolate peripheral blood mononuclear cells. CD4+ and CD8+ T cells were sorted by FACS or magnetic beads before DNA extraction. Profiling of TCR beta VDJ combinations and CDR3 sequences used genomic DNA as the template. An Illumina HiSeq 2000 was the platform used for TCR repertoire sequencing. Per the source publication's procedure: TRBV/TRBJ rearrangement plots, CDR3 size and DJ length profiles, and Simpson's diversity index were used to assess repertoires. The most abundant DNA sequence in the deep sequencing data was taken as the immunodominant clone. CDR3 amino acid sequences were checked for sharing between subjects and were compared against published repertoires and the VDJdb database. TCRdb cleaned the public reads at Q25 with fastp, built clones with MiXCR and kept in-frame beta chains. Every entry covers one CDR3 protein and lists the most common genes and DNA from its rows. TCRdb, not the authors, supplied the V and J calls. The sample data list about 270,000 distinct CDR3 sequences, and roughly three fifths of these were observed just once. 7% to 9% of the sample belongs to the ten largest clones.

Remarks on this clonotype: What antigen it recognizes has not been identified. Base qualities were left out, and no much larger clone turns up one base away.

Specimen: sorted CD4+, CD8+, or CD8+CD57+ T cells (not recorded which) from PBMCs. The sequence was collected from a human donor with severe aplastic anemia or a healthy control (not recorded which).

Read as DNA, the sequence is TGCGCCAGCAGCTTCGACAGCGACAGGGTAAATTCACCCCTCCACTTT. Translated, it gives CASSFDSDRVNSPLHF. Recombination linked TRBV5-1 to TRBJ1-6, and 7 junctional nucleotides match TRBD1. The CDR3 numbers 16 residues from cysteine through phenylalanine. The entry retains the CDR3 DNA only, 48 bases that are in frame from base 1. The germline V gene encodes CDR1 SGHRS and CDR2 YFSETQ. The germline V and J ends show losses of 2 bases and 7 bases respectively, and no gene match explains 9 bases of the junction. Supplemented by the reference TRBV5-1 and TRBJ1-6 proteins around the CDR3, the complete variable domain is KAGVTQTPRYLIKTRGQQVTLSCSPISGHRSVSWYQQTPGQGLQFLFEYFSETQRNKGNFPGRFSGRQFSNSRSEMNVSTLELGDSALYLCASSFDSDRVNSPLHFGNGTRLTVT.